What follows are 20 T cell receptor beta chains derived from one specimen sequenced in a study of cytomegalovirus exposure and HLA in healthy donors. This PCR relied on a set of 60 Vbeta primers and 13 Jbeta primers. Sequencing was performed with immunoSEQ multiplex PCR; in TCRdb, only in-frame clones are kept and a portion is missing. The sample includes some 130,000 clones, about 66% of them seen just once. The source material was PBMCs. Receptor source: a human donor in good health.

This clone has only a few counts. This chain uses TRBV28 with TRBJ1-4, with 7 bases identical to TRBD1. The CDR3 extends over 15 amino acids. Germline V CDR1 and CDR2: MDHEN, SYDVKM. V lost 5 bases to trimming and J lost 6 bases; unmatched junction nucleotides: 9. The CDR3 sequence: CASSIRTGGYEKLFF. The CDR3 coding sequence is TGTGCCAGCAGTATCCGGACAGGCGGGTATGAAAAACTGTTTTTT.

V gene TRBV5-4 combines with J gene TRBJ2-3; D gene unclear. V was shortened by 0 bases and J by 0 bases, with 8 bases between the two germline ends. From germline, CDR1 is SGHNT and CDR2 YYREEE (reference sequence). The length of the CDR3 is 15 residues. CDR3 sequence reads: CASSLELTSTDTQYF. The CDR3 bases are TGTGCCAGCAGCTTGGAATTAACTAGCACAGATACGCAGTATTTT.

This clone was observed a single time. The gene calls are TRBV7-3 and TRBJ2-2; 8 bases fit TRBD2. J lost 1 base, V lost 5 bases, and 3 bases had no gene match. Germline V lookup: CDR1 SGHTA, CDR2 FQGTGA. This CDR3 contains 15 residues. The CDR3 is CASSLGLVNTGELFF. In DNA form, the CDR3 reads TGTGCCAGCAGCCTGGGACTAGTGAACACCGGGGAGCTGTTTTTT. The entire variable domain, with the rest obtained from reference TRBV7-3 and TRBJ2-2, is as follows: GAGVSQTPSNKVTEKGKYVELRCDPISGHTALYWYRQSLGQGPEFLIYFQGTGAADDSGLPNDRFFAVRPEGSVSTLKIQRTERGDSAVYLCASSLGLVNTGELFFGEGSRLTVL.

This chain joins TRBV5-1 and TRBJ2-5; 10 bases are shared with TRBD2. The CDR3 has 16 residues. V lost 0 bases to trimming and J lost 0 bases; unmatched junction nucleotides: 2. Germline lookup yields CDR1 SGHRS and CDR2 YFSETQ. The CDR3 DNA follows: TGCGCCAGCAGCTTGGTAGGACTAGCGGACCAAGAGACCCAGTACTTC. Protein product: CASSLVGLADQETQYF.

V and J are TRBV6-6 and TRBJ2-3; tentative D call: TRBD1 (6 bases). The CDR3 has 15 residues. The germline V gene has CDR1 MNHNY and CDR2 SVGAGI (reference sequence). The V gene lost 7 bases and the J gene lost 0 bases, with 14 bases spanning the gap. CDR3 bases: TGTGCCAGCACATTAACAGGGCCGAGCACAGATACGCAGTATTTT. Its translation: CASTLTGPSTDTQYF.

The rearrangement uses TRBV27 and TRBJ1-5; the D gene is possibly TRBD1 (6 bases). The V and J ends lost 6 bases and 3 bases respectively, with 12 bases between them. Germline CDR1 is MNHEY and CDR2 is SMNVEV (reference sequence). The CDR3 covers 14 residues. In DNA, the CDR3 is TGTGCCAGCAGACCGACAGGTTTCAATCAGCCCCAGCATTTT. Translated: CASRPTGFNQPQHF.

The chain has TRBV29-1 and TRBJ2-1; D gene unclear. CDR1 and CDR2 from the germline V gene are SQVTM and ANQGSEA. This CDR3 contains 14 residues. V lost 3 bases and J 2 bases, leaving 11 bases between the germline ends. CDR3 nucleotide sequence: TGCAGCGTTGAGCGCGGTACTACCTACAATGAGCAGTTCTTC. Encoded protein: CSVERGTTYNEQFF.

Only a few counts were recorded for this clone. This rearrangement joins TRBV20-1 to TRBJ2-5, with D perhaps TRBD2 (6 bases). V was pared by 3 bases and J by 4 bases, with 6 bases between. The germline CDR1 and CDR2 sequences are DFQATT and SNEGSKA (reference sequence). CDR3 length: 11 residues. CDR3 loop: CSASGRETQYF. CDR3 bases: TGCAGTGCTAGCGGGAGAGAGACCCAGTACTTC.

The CDR3 DNA reads as TGCGCCAGCAGCCAAGAGCGTCTAGCGCCCAAGTCGCAGTATTTT. It codes for CASSQERLAPKSQYF. The rearrangement uses TRBV4-1 and TRBJ2-3; maybe TRBD2 (6 bases). Per the germline V gene, CDR1 is MGHRA and CDR2 is YSYEKL. The CDR3 has 15 residues. The ends were cut back, 0 bases at V and 10 bases at J, with 17 bases in the middle.

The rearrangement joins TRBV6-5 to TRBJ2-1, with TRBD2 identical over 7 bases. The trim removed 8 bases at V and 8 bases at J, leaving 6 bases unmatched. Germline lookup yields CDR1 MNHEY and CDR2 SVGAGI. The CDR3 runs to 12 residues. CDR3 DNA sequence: TGTGCCAGCCGGGGCGGGAGCGATGAGCAGTTCTTC. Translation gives CASRGGSDEQFF.

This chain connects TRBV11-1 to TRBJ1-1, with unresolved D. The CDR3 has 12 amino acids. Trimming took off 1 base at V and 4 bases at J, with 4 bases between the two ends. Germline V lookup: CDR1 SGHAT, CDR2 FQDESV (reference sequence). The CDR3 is CASSLDRTEAFF. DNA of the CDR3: TGTGCCAGCAGCTTAGATCGCACTGAAGCTTTCTTT.

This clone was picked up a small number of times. CDR3: CASSAFGTGSEKLFF. CDR3 coding DNA: TGTGCCAGCAGCGCGTTTGGGACAGGGAGTGAAAAACTGTTTTTT. V and J are TRBV9 and TRBJ1-4; 9 bases line up with TRBD1. The V gene end was trimmed by 3 bases and the J gene end by 7 bases; junction bases not matched to a gene: 7. Germline values: CDR1 SGDLS, CDR2 YYNGEE. This CDR3 has 15 amino acids.

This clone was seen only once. The CDR3 DNA is TGTGCCAGCACCACCCAGGAGGGGGCTGGAACCGGGGAGCTGTTTTTT. Protein product: CASTTQEGAGTGELFF. The chain is built from TRBV9 and TRBJ2-2; tentative D call: TRBD1 (7 bases). CDR1 is SGDLS, CDR2 YYNGEE, per germline. V lost 6 bases to trimming and J lost 5 bases, with 20 bases between them. The CDR3 sequence is 16 residues long.

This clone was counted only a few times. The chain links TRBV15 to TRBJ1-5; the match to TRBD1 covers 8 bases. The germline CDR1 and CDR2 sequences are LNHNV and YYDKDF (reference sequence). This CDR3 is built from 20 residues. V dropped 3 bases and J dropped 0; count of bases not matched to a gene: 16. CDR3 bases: TGTGCCACCAGCAGGGTATCGCGCGACAGGGGATTCCATAGCAATCAGCCCCAGCATTTT. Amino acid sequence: CATSRVSRDRGFHSNQPQHF.

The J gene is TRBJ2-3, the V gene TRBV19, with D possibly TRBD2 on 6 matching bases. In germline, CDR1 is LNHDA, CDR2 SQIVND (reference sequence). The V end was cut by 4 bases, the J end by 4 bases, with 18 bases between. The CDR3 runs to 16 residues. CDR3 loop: CASSTLYGEVSDTQYF. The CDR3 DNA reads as TGTGCCAGTAGTACTCTTTACGGGGAGGTGTCAGATACGCAGTATTTT.

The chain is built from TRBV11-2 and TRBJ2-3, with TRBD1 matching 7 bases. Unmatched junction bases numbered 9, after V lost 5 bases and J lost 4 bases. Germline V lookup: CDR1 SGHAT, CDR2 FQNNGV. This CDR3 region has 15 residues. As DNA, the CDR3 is TGTGCCAGCAGCCCTCCGGGACAGTCCCCAGATACGCAGTATTTT. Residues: CASSPPGQSPDTQYF.

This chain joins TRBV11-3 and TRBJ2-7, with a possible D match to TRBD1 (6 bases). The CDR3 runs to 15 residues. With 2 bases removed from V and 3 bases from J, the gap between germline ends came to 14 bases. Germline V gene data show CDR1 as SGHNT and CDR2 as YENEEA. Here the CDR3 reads CASSLFSGVNYEQYF. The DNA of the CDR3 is TGTGCCAGCAGCTTATTTTCAGGGGTGAACTACGAGCAGTACTTC.

The CDR3: CASSGTGGYEQYF. For the CDR3, the DNA is TGTGCCAGCAGCGGGACAGGGGGCTACGAGCAGTACTTC. This chain uses TRBV7-9 with TRBJ2-7; 11 bases align to TRBD1. V shed 5 bases, J shed 3 bases, and the junction held 0 bases outside the gene matches. This CDR3 spans 13 amino acids. Germline assignment: CDR1 SEHNR and CDR2 FQNEAQ (reference sequence).

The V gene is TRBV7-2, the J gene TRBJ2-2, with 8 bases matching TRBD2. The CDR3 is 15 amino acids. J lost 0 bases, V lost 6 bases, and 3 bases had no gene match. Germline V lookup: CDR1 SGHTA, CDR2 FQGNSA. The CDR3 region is CASRPLAANTGELFF. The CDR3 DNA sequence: TGTGCCAGCAGACCACTAGCGGCGAACACCGGGGAGCTGTTTTTT.

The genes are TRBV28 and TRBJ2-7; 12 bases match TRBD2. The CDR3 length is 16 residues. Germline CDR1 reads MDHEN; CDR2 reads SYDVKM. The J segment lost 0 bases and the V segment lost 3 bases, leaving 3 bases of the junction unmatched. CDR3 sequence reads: CASSFKTSGSSYEQYF. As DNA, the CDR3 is TGTGCCAGCAGTTTCAAGACTAGCGGGAGCTCCTACGAGCAGTACTTC.